The TCR beta chain described here comes from a study of glioma-infiltrating T cells after dendritic cell vaccination. Study-wide results and limits: Complete blood and tumor specimen sets were limited to few patients. Survival was not directly related to TCR clonality in these patients.

CDR1 and CDR2 (germline): MNHEY, SVGAGI. V was trimmed by 2 bases and J by 8 bases, leaving 17 bases between them. The CDR3 contains 15 residues. Remarks on this clone: Its antigen is not identified.

The immunoSEQ assay amplified TCRB CDR3 from up to roughly 2 ug DNA. Sequencing used immunoSEQ multiplex PCR; TCRdb keeps in-frame clones, though not all of them. The data contain tens of thousands of clones, more than 75% of them seen just once; the ten biggest clones take up over 2.5%. PBMC were collected before vaccination, two weeks after the third vaccination, and at progression. This chain joins TRBV6-5 and TRBJ2-3; perhaps TRBD2 as D (6 bases). The TCR comes from a human donor with glioblastoma. Sequenced here: blood, sampled before dendritic cell vaccination. This chain's CDR3 is CASSYGGPGYGTQYF. The CDR3, as DNA: TGTGCCAGCAGTTACGGAGGGCCCGGGTATGGTACGCAGTATTTT.